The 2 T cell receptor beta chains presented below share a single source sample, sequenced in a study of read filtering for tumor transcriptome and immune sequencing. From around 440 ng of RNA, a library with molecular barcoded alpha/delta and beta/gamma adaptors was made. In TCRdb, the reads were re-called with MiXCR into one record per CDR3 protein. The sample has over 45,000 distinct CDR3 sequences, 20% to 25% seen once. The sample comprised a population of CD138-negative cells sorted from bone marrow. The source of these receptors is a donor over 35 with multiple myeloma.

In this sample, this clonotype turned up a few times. The CDR3 DNA sequence: TGTGCCAGCAGTTACTCGATGGAGGGGGGCAATCAGCCCCAGCATTTT. Amino acid sequence: CASSYSMEGGNQPQHF. The chain uses TRBV6-2 or TRBV6-3 and TRBJ1-5, with D possibly matching TRBD1 (6 bases). CDR1 is MNHEY, CDR2 SVGEGT, per germline. Trimming pared 0 bases from V and 2 bases from J, leaving 11 bases between. This CDR3 spans 16 amino acids.

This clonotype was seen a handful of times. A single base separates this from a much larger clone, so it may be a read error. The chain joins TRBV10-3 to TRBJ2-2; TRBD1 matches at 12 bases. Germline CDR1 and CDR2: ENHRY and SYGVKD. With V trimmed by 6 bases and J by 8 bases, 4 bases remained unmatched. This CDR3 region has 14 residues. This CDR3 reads CAISRDRGQGELFF. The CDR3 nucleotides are TGTGCCATCAGCAGGGACAGGGGGCAAGGGGAGCTGTTTTTT.